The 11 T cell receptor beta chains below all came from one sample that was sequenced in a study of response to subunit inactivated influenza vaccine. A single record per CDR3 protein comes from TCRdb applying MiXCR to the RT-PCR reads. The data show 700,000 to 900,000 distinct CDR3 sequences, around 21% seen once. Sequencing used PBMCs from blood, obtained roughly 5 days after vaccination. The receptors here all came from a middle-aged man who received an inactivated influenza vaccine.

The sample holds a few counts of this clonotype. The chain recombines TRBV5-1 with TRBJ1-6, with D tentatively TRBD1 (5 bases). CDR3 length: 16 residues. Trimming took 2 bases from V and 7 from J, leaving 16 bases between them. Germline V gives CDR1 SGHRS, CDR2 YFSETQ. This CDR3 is CASSFIGGDSNSPLHF. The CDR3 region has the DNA TGCGCCAGCAGCTTTATCGGAGGGGACTCCAATTCACCCCTCCACTTT.

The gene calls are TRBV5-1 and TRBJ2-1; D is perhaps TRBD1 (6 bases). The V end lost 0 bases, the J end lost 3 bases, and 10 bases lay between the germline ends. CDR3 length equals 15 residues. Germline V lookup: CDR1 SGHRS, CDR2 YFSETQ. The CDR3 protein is CASSLVTGIYNEQFF. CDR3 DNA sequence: TGCGCCAGCAGCTTGGTCACAGGGATCTACAATGAGCAGTTCTTC.

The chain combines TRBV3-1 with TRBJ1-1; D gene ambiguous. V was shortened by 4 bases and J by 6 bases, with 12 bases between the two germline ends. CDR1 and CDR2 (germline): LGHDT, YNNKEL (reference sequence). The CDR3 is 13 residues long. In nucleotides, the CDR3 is TGTGCCAGCAGCCCGCAGACCCTGTCTGAAGCTTTCTTT. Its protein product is CASSPQTLSEAFF.

In DNA, the CDR3 is TGTGCCAGCAGCCCTGGGAACCTAAACGAGCAGTACTTC. Translation gives CASSPGNLNEQYF. The chain carries TRBV7-9 and TRBJ2-7, with D unresolved. The ends were cut back, 5 bases at V and 5 bases at J, with 13 bases in the middle. This CDR3 is built from 13 residues. Germline values: CDR1 SEHNR, CDR2 FQNEAQ (reference sequence).

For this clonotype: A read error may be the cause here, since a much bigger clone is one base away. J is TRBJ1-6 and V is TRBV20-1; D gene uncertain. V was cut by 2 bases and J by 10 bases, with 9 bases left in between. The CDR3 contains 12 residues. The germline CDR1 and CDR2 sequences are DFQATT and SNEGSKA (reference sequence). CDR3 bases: TGCAGTGCTAGACATCTTCGATCACCCCTCCACTTT. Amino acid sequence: CSARHLRSPLHF.

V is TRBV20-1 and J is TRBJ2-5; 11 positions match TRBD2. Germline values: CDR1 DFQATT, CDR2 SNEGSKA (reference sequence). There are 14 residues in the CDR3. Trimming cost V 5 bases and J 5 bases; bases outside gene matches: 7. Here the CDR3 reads CSAPLAGVRETQYF. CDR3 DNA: TGCAGTGCTCCACTAGCGGGAGTGCGGGAGACCCAGTACTTC.

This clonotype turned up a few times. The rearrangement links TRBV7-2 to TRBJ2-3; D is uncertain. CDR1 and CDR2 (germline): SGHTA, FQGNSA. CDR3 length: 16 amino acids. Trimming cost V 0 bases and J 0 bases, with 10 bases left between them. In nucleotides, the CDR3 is TGTGCCAGCAGCTTAGCGGCGGCTACTAGCACAGATACGCAGTATTTT. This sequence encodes CASSLAAATSTDTQYF.

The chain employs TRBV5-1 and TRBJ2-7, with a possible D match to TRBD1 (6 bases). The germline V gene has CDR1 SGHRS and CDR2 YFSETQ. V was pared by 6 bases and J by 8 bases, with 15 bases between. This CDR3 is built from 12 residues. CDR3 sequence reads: CASKTPTGQQYF. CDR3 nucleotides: TGCGCCAGCAAGACCCCCACAGGGCAGCAGTACTTC.

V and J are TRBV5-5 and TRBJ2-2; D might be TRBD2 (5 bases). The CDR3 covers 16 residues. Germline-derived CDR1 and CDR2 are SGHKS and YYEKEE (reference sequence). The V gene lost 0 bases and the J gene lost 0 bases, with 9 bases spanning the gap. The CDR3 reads CASSLGSSPNTGELFF. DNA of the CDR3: TGTGCCAGCAGCTTGGGATCTAGCCCGAACACCGGGGAGCTGTTTTTT.

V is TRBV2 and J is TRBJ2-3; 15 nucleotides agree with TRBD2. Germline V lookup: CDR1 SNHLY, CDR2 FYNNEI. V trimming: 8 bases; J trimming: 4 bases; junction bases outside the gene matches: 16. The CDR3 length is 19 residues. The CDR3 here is CASQGLAGGSRSPADTQYF. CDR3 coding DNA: TGTGCCAGCCAGGGACTAGCGGGAGGAAGCAGATCCCCGGCAGATACGCAGTATTTT.

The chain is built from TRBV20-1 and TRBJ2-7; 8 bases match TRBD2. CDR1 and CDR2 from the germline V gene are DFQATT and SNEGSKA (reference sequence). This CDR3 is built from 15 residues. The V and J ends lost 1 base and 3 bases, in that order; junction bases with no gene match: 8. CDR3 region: CSARAPGRVIYEQYF. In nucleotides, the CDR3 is TGCAGTGCTAGAGCCCCCGGGAGGGTGATCTACGAGCAGTACTTC.